This T cell receptor (beta chain) was recorded in a study of response to subunit inactivated influenza vaccine. In TCRdb, the RT-PCR reads were re-called with MiXCR into one record per CDR3 protein. The sample consists of roughly 540,000 distinct CDR3 sequences, roughly a quarter of them appearing once. The germline V gene has CDR1 SEHNR and CDR2 FQNEAQ (reference sequence). This CDR3 has 15 residues. Trimming removed 3 bases at V and 4 bases at J, with 13 bases between. A further study also used this sample, focusing on T cells expressing NK-cell markers. That paper notes: Generation of TCR beta cDNA was performed by 5'RACE template switching incorporating UMIs.

This chain links TRBV7-9 with TRBJ2-1; possible D gene TRBD2, 5 bases. The sequence was obtained from a man in his forties or fifties who received an inactivated influenza vaccine. Sequencing was performed on CD4+ T cells sorted from PBMCs, taken 11 to 12 days after vaccination. The CDR3, as DNA: TGTGCCAGCAGCTTCGTCCCGGGGTGGTACAATGAGCAGTTCTTC. This sequence encodes CASSFVPGWYNEQFF.